This T cell receptor beta chain was captured in a study of shared clonotypes between healthy human individuals. Produced via immunoSEQ multiplex PCR; TCRdb's table is partial and in-frame only. The data contain some 580,000 clones, roughly 98% of them singletons. CD45RO-negative, CCR7-positively selected cells formed the naive CD8 fraction, excluding terminally differentiated effector memory CD45RA+ cells. Between the trimmed V and J ends, which lost 4 bases and 6 bases, there was a span of 4 bases. Germline assignment: CDR1 PRHDT and CDR2 FYEKMQ (reference sequence). The CDR3 sequence is 11 residues long. This clone has only one observation. At the DNA level, this CDR3 is encoded by other sequences in the same sample as well.

Input material: naive CD8+ T cells sorted from blood. The clonotype was recovered from a man in his thirties or forties in good health. The V and J genes are TRBV13 and TRBJ2-1; D not resolved. The CDR3 sequence is CASSSPNEQFF. In nucleotides, the CDR3 is TGTGCCAGCAGCTCCCCCAATGAGCAGTTCTTC.